Listed below are T cell receptor beta chains from one sample, sequenced in a study of CD8 T cells in Susac syndrome. TCRdb re-analysed the immunoSEQ multiplex PCR reads in MiXCR, keeping a single row per CDR3 protein. The data hold 150,000 to 190,000 distinct CDR3 sequences, with about 95% observed a single time. Sequencing input: CD4+ T cells from PBMCs. These receptors were taken from a human donor with Susac syndrome. CDR3s include the opening cysteine and the closing phenylalanine or tryptophan. A D gene is named only where the DNA matches it firmly. Size tells how often a clone was seen (once, few, many) or the class of an expanded clone, and some rows leave it out.

d_call j_call v_call clone_size cdr3_aa cdr3_nt
NA TRBJ1-2 TRBV6-6 NA CASSFRGYGYTF TGTGCCAGCAGTTTCAGGGGCTATGGCTACACCTTC
NA TRBJ2-5 TRBV2 NA CASSVPTGGLETQYF TGTGCCAGCAGTGTTCCCACGGGGGGCCTAGAGACCCAGTACTTC
TRBD1 TRBJ1-2 TRBV7-9 NA CASSSSGGAGYGYTF TGTGCCAGCAGCTCCTCAGGGGGCGCGGGCTATGGCTACACCTTC
NA TRBJ2-7 TRBV7-2 NA CASSFSLGAGYEQYF TGTGCCAGCAGCTTTTCCTTGGGGGCCGGATACGAGCAGTACTTC
NA TRBJ2-1 TRBV25-1 NA CASSEAVGIPGEQFF TGTGCCAGCAGTGAAGCTGTAGGTATCCCGGGGGAGCAGTTCTTC
NA TRBJ2-6 TRBV29-1 NA CSVPGSQHSGANVLTF TGCAGCGTTCCTGGCAGTCAACACTCTGGGGCCAACGTCCTGACTTTC
NA TRBJ2-3 TRBV5-1 NA CASTVGGPGDTQYF TGCGCCAGCACGGTGGGGGGGCCGGGAGATACGCAGTATTTT
NA TRBJ2-5 TRBV18 NA CASSPSTDSSTGSQYF TGTGCCAGCTCACCTTCAACCGACTCATCTACGGGGTCCCAGTACTTC
TRBD2 TRBJ2-1 TRBV29-1 NA CSVEEALAGGQFF TGCAGCGTTGAAGAAGCCCTGGCGGGGGGGCAGTTCTTC
NA TRBJ2-5 TRBV11-2 few CASSLSGAGETQYF TGTGCCAGCAGCTTATCGGGGGCCGGGGAGACCCAGTACTTC
NA TRBJ2-3 TRBV20-1 NA CSGGPKWDTQYF TGCAGTGGAGGTCCAAAGTGGGATACGCAGTATTTT
NA TRBJ2-5 TRBV29-1 NA CSVVSGETQYF TGCAGCGTTGTTAGCGGAGAGACCCAGTACTTC
TRBD2 TRBJ2-3 TRBV9 NA CASSLLTSGGPGTDTQYF TGTGCCAGCAGCTTACTGACTAGCGGGGGCCCTGGCACAGATACGCAGTATTTT
NA TRBJ1-2 TRBV20-1 NA CSASENGYTF TGCAGTGCTTCAGAAAATGGCTACACCTTC
TRBD2 TRBJ2-5 TRBV3-1 NA CASSPGLAGAETQYF TGTGCCAGCAGCCCGGGACTAGCGGGGGCAGAGACCCAGTACTTC
TRBD1 TRBJ2-6 TRBV20-1 NA CSARTGTGGSGANVLTF TGCAGTGCCCGGACCGGGACAGGGGGTTCTGGGGCCAACGTCCTGACTTTC
NA TRBJ1-2 TRBV29-1 NA CSEQRTYGYTF TGCAGCGAACAGCGTACCTATGGCTACACCTTC
NA TRBJ2-1 TRBV3-1 NA CASSQDRFPYNEQFF TGTGCCAGCAGCCAAGACCGCTTCCCCTACAATGAGCAGTTCTTC
NA TRBJ1-1 TRBV5-1 NA CASTMAGLMNTEAFF TGCGCCAGCACCATGGCGGGCCTCATGAACACTGAAGCTTTCTTT
NA TRBJ1-4 TRBV29-1 NA CSVNGGINEKLFF TGCAGCGTTAATGGGGGCATTAATGAAAAACTGTTTTTT
TRBD1 TRBJ2-1 TRBV5-1 NA CASSPGQDEQFF TGCGCCAGCAGCCCTGGACAGGATGAGCAGTTCTTC
NA TRBJ1-5 TRBV3-1 NA CASSHGTFGPHQPQHF TGTGCCAGCAGCCACGGGACATTTGGACCCCATCAGCCCCAGCATTTT
NA TRBJ2-1 TRBV4-1 once CASSQDPPGSSYNEQFF TGCGCCAGCAGCCAAGATCCCCCGGGGAGCTCCTACAATGAGCAGTTCTTC
TRBD1 TRBJ1-5 TRBV7-9 few CASTGTGNQPQHF TGTGCCAGCACCGGGACAGGCAATCAGCCCCAGCATTTT
NA TRBJ2-1 TRBV15 NA CATSRDHGSYNEQFF TGTGCCACCAGCAGAGATCATGGCTCCTACAATGAGCAGTTCTTC
NA TRBJ2-7 TRBV5-4 NA CASSLASGVEEQYF TGTGCCAGCAGCTTGGCCTCTGGGGTAGAGGAGCAGTACTTC
NA TRBJ1-5 TRBV19 few CASSFGDQPQHF TGTGCCAGTAGTTTCGGGGATCAGCCCCAGCATTTT
NA TRBJ2-5 TRBV5-4 NA CASSSSGTGETQYF TGTGCCAGCAGCTCTTCAGGGACGGGGGAGACCCAGTACTTC
NA TRBJ1-4 TRBV4-1 NA CASSHPAATNEKLFF TGCGCCAGCAGCCACCCGGCGGCGACTAATGAAAAACTGTTTTTT
TRBD1 TRBJ1-5 TRBV12-3/TRBV12-4 once CASRGTGGNQPQHF TGTGCCAGCAGGGGGACAGGGGGTAACCAGCCCCAGCATTTT
NA TRBJ2-1 TRBV29-1 NA CSAELWNEQFF TGCAGCGCTGAGCTCTGGAATGAGCAGTTCTTC
NA TRBJ1-4 TRBV20-1 NA CSAGLTATNEKLFF TGCAGTGCTGGACTGACAGCAACTAATGAAAAACTGTTTTTT
NA TRBJ2-3 TRBV20-1 NA CSASGAGATRDTQYF TGCAGTGCTAGTGGGGCGGGGGCGACGAGAGATACGCAGTATTTT
TRBD1 TRBJ2-4 TRBV11-2 NA CASSGQDRGHVDIQYF TGTGCCAGCAGCGGACAGGACAGGGGGCATGTGGACATTCAGTACTTC
TRBD1 TRBJ1-1 TRBV6-5 NA CASSHSSGQANTEAFF TGTGCCAGCAGCCACTCGTCGGGACAGGCGAACACTGAAGCTTTCTTT
TRBD1 TRBJ1-2 TRBV29-1 NA CSVEGTGGYTF TGCAGCGTTGAAGGGACAGGGGGCTACACCTTC
TRBD1 TRBJ2-5 TRBV7-9 once CASSPNTGAQETQYF TGTGCCAGCAGCCCCAACACAGGGGCCCAAGAGACCCAGTACTTC
NA TRBJ2-3 TRBV4-2 NA CASSQGSQGPTDTQYF TGTGCCAGCAGCCAAGGGAGCCAGGGGCCCACAGATACGCAGTATTTT
NA TRBJ1-2 TRBV29-1 NA CSTYGPYGYTF TGCAGCACCTATGGGCCCTATGGCTACACCTTC
TRBD2 TRBJ2-1 TRBV27 once CASWGLAGEERSEQFF TGTGCCAGCTGGGGGCTAGCGGGGGAAGAGAGGAGTGAGCAGTTCTTC
TRBD2 TRBJ2-3 TRBV29-1 NA CSVGVAGGTDTQYF TGCAGCGTTGGCGTAGCGGGGGGGACAGATACGCAGTATTTT
NA TRBJ2-6 TRBV2 NA CASRLLERSGANVLTF TGTGCCAGCAGACTCCTGGAGCGTTCTGGGGCCAACGTCCTGACTTTC
NA TRBJ1-1 TRBV15 NA CATSRDRVGGLHEAFF TGTGCCACCAGCAGAGATCGGGTCGGAGGGCTTCATGAAGCTTTCTTT
NA TRBJ1-2 TRBV12-3/TRBV12-4 NA CASRSTDGYGYTF TGTGCCAGCAGGTCGACAGATGGGTATGGCTACACCTTC
TRBD1 TRBJ2-7 TRBV2 once CASRRTGDSYEQYF TGTGCCAGCAGGAGGACAGGGGACTCCTACGAGCAGTACTTC
NA TRBJ1-2 TRBV29-1 once CSIRAREQNGYTF TGCAGCATCCGGGCCAGGGAGCAAAATGGCTACACCTTC
TRBD2 TRBJ2-1 TRBV29-1 NA CSVEGHSGGAEDEQFF TGCAGCGTTGAGGGACATAGCGGGGGGGCCGAGGATGAGCAGTTCTTC
NA TRBJ2-2 TRBV7-7 NA CASSPQDNTGELFF TGTGCCAGCAGCCCGCAGGATAACACCGGGGAGCTGTTTTTT
NA TRBJ2-3 TRBV12-3/TRBV12-4 NA CASSLQGSLTDTQYF TGTGCCAGCAGTCTCCAGGGTAGCTTAACAGATACGCAGTATTTT
NA TRBJ1-5 TRBV20-1 once CSARDGNQPQHF TGCAGTGCTCGGGACGGAAATCAGCCCCAGCATTTT
NA TRBJ2-2 TRBV29-1 NA CSVGNRATGELFF TGCAGCGTTGGGAACAGGGCCACCGGGGAGCTGTTTTTT
NA TRBJ1-5 TRBV12-5 once CASGTTDASNQPQHF TGTGCTAGTGGGACGACGGATGCTAGCAATCAGCCCCAGCATTTT
NA TRBJ2-6 TRBV5-1 NA CASSSFPSGANVLTF TGCGCCAGCAGTAGTTTCCCTTCGGGGGCCAACGTCCTGACTTTC
NA TRBJ1-2 TRBV12-3/TRBV12-4 NA CASSFGSYGYTF TGTGCCAGCAGTTTCGGCAGCTATGGCTACACCTTC